Listed here are 2 T cell receptor beta chains from one sample, sequenced in a study of beta chain features in type 1 diabetes. Since all of the isolated RNA was reverse transcribed, expressed TCRB transcripts were what got sequenced. Only in-frame clones appear in the TCRdb table, and some are missing; sequencing was by immunoSEQ multiplex PCR. The data contain some 140,000 clones, about a tenth of them singletons. Sequencing was performed on central memory CD4+ T cells from blood. The receptors stem from a man between 18 and 35 years old in good health.

As for this clone: The same CDR3 can be traced to other DNA sequences in this sample. V is TRBV30 and J is TRBJ1-3; D remains unclear. The CDR3 consists of 13 residues. Germline V gene data show CDR1 as GTSNPN and CDR2 as SVGIG (reference sequence). Trimming pared 2 bases from V and 2 bases from J, leaving 7 bases between. The CDR3 loop is CAWSRGTGNTIYF. As DNA, the CDR3 is TGTGCCTGGAGTAGAGGGACTGGAAACACCATATATTTT.

V is TRBV7-8 and J is TRBJ1-1; D is ambiguous. CDR3 length: 13 amino acids. Germline CDR1 SGHVS, CDR2 FQNEAQ. Trimming took 3 bases from V and 1 from J, leaving 6 bases between them. The CDR3 DNA follows: TGTGCCAGCAGCTTGGGAGCGAACACTGAAGCTTTCTTT. As protein: CASSLGANTEAFF.